The T cell receptor beta chain described here comes from a study of blood T cell repertoires in COVID-19. Trimming removed 4 bases at V and 5 bases at J, with 17 bases between. The CDR3 runs to 15 residues. From germline, CDR1 is LNHDA and CDR2 SQIVND (reference sequence). Clones were read by immunoSEQ multiplex PCR, and TCRdb kept only the in-frame ones, dropping some. The sample consists of about 500,000 clones, roughly nine tenths of them appearing once. The material sequenced was PBMCs or T cells enriched from blood (not recorded which). The receptor comes from a woman aged 18-29 years who had recovered from COVID-19. The J gene is TRBJ1-2, the V gene TRBV19; weak D call: TRBD1 (6 bases). In nucleotides, the CDR3 is TGTGCCAGTAGTACCGCCAGGGGTGAGTCGTATGGCTACACCTTC. Amino acid sequence: CASSTARGESYGYTF.